The sample holds a few counts of the clone carrying this TCR beta chain. Between the trimmed V and J ends, which lost 2 bases and 6 bases, there was a span of 8 bases. The CDR3 contains 13 residues. This specimen comes from a study of blood T cell repertoires in COVID-19. The overall study: Samples came from the United States, Italy and Spain, spanning acute and convalescent COVID-19. From T cells, B-cell-depleted T cells, or PBMCs came the material, which was cDNA or gDNA.

Study processing details: Estimation of nucleated cell counts relied on the amplification of reference gene primers. TCRdb keeps only in-frame clones here, not all; method: immunoSEQ multiplex PCR. V, J and clone size are those of that table, while D and trimming were read from the DNA. The sample has under 120,000 clones, less than 80% seen once. The sequence was obtained from a man aged 65-85 years with active or convalescent COVID-19. Sequencing was carried out using peripheral blood. The chain is built from TRBV12-3 or TRBV12-4 and TRBJ2-1, with D perhaps TRBD2 (5 bases). The chain's CDR3 is CASSLSGINEQFF. The CDR3 DNA is TGTGCCAGCAGTTTAAGCGGCATCAATGAGCAGTTCTTC.